Listed below are T cell receptor beta chains from one sample, sequenced in a study of blood T cells in healthy people across ages. TCRdb used MiXCR to reprocess the 5' RACE reads, holding one entry per CDR3 protein. The sample lists about a million distinct CDR3 sequences, 35% to 45% occurring once. The source material was blood. These receptors came from a man aged 18-30 years in good health. CDR3s include the opening cysteine and the closing phenylalanine or tryptophan. Fields, in order: J gene, D gene, clone size, V gene, CDR3 DNA, CDR3 protein. The D gene is left open where the match is weak. Size tells how often a clone was seen (once, few, many) or the class of an expanded clone, and some rows leave it out.

J: TRBJ2-3; D: TRBD1; size: -; V: TRBV7-8; DNA: TGTGCCAGCAGTCCTGAGGGACAGCCTGTCACAGATACGCAGTATTTT; CDR3: CASSPEGQPVTDTQYF
J: TRBJ2-5; D: TRBD1; size: -; V: TRBV5-1; DNA: TGCGCCAGCACTTCCGGGACAGGTTCCTACAATGAGCAGTACTTC; CDR3: CASTSGTGSYNEQYF
J: TRBJ1-5; D: -; size: -; V: TRBV20-1; DNA: TGCAGTGCTCGTCGGACAGTAAATAGCAATCAGCCCCAGCATTTT; CDR3: CSARRTVNSNQPQHF
J: TRBJ2-3; D: -; size: -; V: TRBV25-1; DNA: TGTGCCAGCAGTGATTTAAGGGCCGAGGACTCGCCCCGGACAGATACGCAGTATTTT; CDR3: CASSDLRAEDSPRTDTQYF
J: TRBJ2-2; D: -; size: -; V: TRBV4-3; DNA: TGCGCCAGCAGCGCAGATAACACCGGGGAGCTGTTTTTT; CDR3: CASSADNTGELFF
J: TRBJ2-5; D: -; size: once; V: TRBV14; DNA: TGTGCCAGCAGCCAATCGGTCCCAAGGGGTTGGGGAGAGACCCAGTACTTC; CDR3: CASSQSVPRGWGETQYF
J: TRBJ2-1; D: TRBD2; size: -; V: TRBV11-2; DNA: TGTGCCAGCAGCTTAGCGGCTAGCGGGGACCTCAGGCAGTTCTTC; CDR3: CASSLAASGDLRQFF
J: TRBJ1-6; D: -; size: -; V: TRBV27; DNA: TGTGCCAGCAGGTTCGGGGGGGTGAATTCACCCCTCCACTTT; CDR3: CASRFGGVNSPLHF
J: TRBJ1-5; D: -; size: -; V: TRBV9; DNA: TGTGCCAGCAGCCACGGACGGGGGAATCAGCCCCAGCATTTT; CDR3: CASSHGRGNQPQHF
J: TRBJ2-1; D: -; size: -; V: TRBV11-2; DNA: TGTGCCAGCAGCTTAGGGGTCGCTCCGTACAATGAGCAGTTCTTC; CDR3: CASSLGVAPYNEQFF
J: TRBJ1-2; D: TRBD1; size: few; V: TRBV5-1; DNA: TGCGCCAGTAAATGGGATCCGGGACAGACTAACTATGGCTACACCTTC; CDR3: CASKWDPGQTNYGYTF
J: TRBJ2-1; D: -; size: many; V: TRBV4-3; DNA: TGCGCCAGCAGTCGAGGGGCTAACAATGAGCAGTTCTTC; CDR3: CASSRGANNEQFF
J: TRBJ1-2; D: -; size: -; V: TRBV12-5; DNA: TGTGCTAGTGGTTTGGACGGTTTTGGCTACACCTTC; CDR3: CASGLDGFGYTF
J: TRBJ2-5; D: -; size: few; V: TRBV7-8; DNA: TGTGCCAGCAGCTTACCCGGGACATCGGAGACCCAGTACTTC; CDR3: CASSLPGTSETQYF
J: TRBJ2-4; D: TRBD1; size: -; V: TRBV13; DNA: TGTGCCAGCAGCTCCCGGGACAGGATGAACATTCAGTACTTC; CDR3: CASSSRDRMNIQYF
J: TRBJ2-7; D: -; size: many; V: TRBV6-2/TRBV6-3; DNA: TGTGCCAGCAGTCAGGGGAGCTCCTACGAGCAGTACTTC; CDR3: CASSQGSSYEQYF
J: TRBJ1-1; D: TRBD1; size: few; V: TRBV9; DNA: TGTGCCAGCAGCCCTCGACAGGGGGGTTTGAACACTGAAGCTTTCTTT; CDR3: CASSPRQGGLNTEAFF
J: TRBJ1-2; D: -; size: many; V: TRBV7-2; DNA: TGTGCCAGCAGCTTGACGAACTATGACTATGGCTACACCTTC; CDR3: CASSLTNYDYGYTF
J: TRBJ2-7; D: TRBD1; size: few; V: TRBV2; DNA: TGTGCCAGCAGTGAAGGACAGGGAAACTACGAGCAGTACTTC; CDR3: CASSEGQGNYEQYF
J: TRBJ1-4; D: -; size: few; V: TRBV18; DNA: TGTGCCAGCTCACCTGGGGGAGGTGAAGAAAAACTGTTTTTT; CDR3: CASSPGGGEEKLFF
J: TRBJ1-5; D: -; size: -; V: TRBV25-1; DNA: TGTGCCAGCAGTGACCAAGCCAATCAGCCCCAGCATTTT; CDR3: CASSDQANQPQHF
J: TRBJ1-2; D: -; size: few; V: TRBV12-3/TRBV12-4; DNA: TGTGCCATCGAGAGGGGCGGTGGCTACACCTTC; CDR3: CAIERGGGYTF
J: TRBJ2-3; D: TRBD2; size: -; V: TRBV20-1; DNA: TGCAGTGCTAGAGCGTTTAGCGGGGGGAGCACAGATACGCAGTATTTT; CDR3: CSARAFSGGSTDTQYF
J: TRBJ1-2; D: -; size: -; V: TRBV11-2; DNA: TGTGCCAGCAGCTTAGTGCGGACAGCCTTTTATGGCTACACCTTC; CDR3: CASSLVRTAFYGYTF
J: TRBJ1-2; D: -; size: few; V: TRBV20-1; DNA: TGCAGTGCTACACAGGGAGGCTATGGCTACACCTTC; CDR3: CSATQGGYGYTF
J: TRBJ1-2; D: TRBD1; size: -; V: TRBV27; DNA: TGTGCCAGCGGTACCTATCGGACAGGGAGGGACAGTGACTATGGCTACACCTTC; CDR3: CASGTYRTGRDSDYGYTF
J: TRBJ2-1; D: TRBD1; size: few; V: TRBV4-2; DNA: TGTGCCAGCAGCCAACCGGGACAGGGGGTACGTGAGCAGTTCTTC; CDR3: CASSQPGQGVREQFF
J: TRBJ2-5; D: TRBD2; size: -; V: TRBV6-5; DNA: TGTGCCAGCAGTTACTCTCCTAGCGGGGGGGAAAAAGAGACTCAGTACTTC; CDR3: CASSYSPSGGEKETQYF
J: TRBJ2-1; D: TRBD1; size: few; V: TRBV24-1; DNA: TGTGCCACCAGTGACCCTCCTGGGACAGAGGGGAACAATGAGCAGTTCTTC; CDR3: CATSDPPGTEGNNEQFF
J: TRBJ2-7; D: TRBD1; size: -; V: TRBV2; DNA: TGTGCCAGCAGAAGGACAGGGGGTGAATATGAGCAGTACTTC; CDR3: CASRRTGGEYEQYF
J: TRBJ1-2; D: -; size: -; V: TRBV9; DNA: TGTGCCAGCAGCGTAGCTCCCGGTTTTGGTGGCTACACCTTC; CDR3: CASSVAPGFGGYTF
J: TRBJ1-1; D: -; size: -; V: TRBV2; DNA: TGTGCCAGCAGTGACGCCAGGAACACTGAAACTTTCTTT; CDR3: CASSDARNTETFF
J: TRBJ1-2; D: TRBD1; size: many; V: TRBV20-1; DNA: TGCAGTGCTCGTGACAGGGGGACCTATGGCTACACCTTC; CDR3: CSARDRGTYGYTF
J: TRBJ2-1; D: TRBD2; size: -; V: TRBV7-6; DNA: TGTGCCGGCAGCTTAACTAGCGGGGGCGTATACAATGAGCAGTTCTTC; CDR3: CAGSLTSGGVYNEQFF
J: TRBJ2-1; D: TRBD1; size: -; V: TRBV6-1; DNA: TGTGCCAGTACGGGACAGGGGGCTGTGGAGCAGTTCTTC; CDR3: CASTGQGAVEQFF
J: TRBJ1-2; D: -; size: many; V: TRBV2; DNA: TGTGCCAGCAATAGGGGAGATGGCTACACCTTC; CDR3: CASNRGDGYTF
J: TRBJ1-1; D: -; size: few; V: TRBV6-6; DNA: TGTGCCAGCAGTTACTCGATGACGGCAGGGAACACTGAAGCTTTCTTT; CDR3: CASSYSMTAGNTEAFF
J: TRBJ2-3; D: -; size: -; V: TRBV29-1; DNA: TGCAGCGTTGAAGTTGGCAGGGTTAGCACAGATACGCAGTATTTT; CDR3: CSVEVGRVSTDTQYF
J: TRBJ2-2; D: -; size: -; V: TRBV12-5; DNA: TGTGCTAGTGGTTTAGCAGGGTGGAGCACCGGGGAGCTGTTTTTT; CDR3: CASGLAGWSTGELFF
J: TRBJ2-1; D: -; size: -; V: TRBV5-4; DNA: TGTGCCAGCAGTTTGGGGGGCAAATACAATGAGCAGTTCTTC; CDR3: CASSLGGKYNEQFF
J: TRBJ1-1; D: -; size: -; V: TRBV11-2; DNA: TGTGCCAGCAGGTCAGGATATTTGAACACTGAAGCTTTCTTT; CDR3: CASRSGYLNTEAFF
J: TRBJ2-1; D: TRBD2; size: -; V: TRBV24-1; DNA: TGTGCCACCAGTGACGGGGGACTAGCGGGATACAATGAGCAGTTCTTC; CDR3: CATSDGGLAGYNEQFF
J: TRBJ2-3; D: -; size: -; V: TRBV12-5; DNA: TGTGCTAGTGGTGTGGTTGGCGGAGATACGCAGTATTTT; CDR3: CASGVVGGDTQYF
J: TRBJ2-5; D: -; size: -; V: TRBV12-3/TRBV12-4; DNA: TGTGCCACCAGTTCTGCTGGGGGCCAAGAGACCCAGTACTTC; CDR3: CATSSAGGQETQYF
J: TRBJ2-1; D: -; size: -; V: TRBV28; DNA: TGTGCCAGCAGTTTCGCAAACGTCCCCTACAATGAGCAGTTCTTC; CDR3: CASSFANVPYNEQFF
J: TRBJ1-3; D: TRBD1; size: once; V: TRBV7-8; DNA: TGTGCCAGCGGGACAGGGACCGGAAACACCATATATTTT; CDR3: CASGTGTGNTIYF
J: TRBJ2-1; D: -; size: few; V: TRBV14; DNA: TGTGCCAGCAGCCAAGTAGGTCGGAATGAGCAGTTCTTC; CDR3: CASSQVGRNEQFF
J: TRBJ1-2; D: TRBD1; size: -; V: TRBV5-1; DNA: TGCGCCAGCAGCTTGCAGGGACAGGGCTGGGGCTATGGCTACACCTTC; CDR3: CASSLQGQGWGYGYTF
J: TRBJ2-1; D: TRBD2; size: few; V: TRBV20-1; DNA: TGCAGTGCCCCCGATCTAGCGGGGGGCCCCAATGAGCAGTTCTTC; CDR3: CSAPDLAGGPNEQFF
J: TRBJ2-1; D: -; size: few; V: TRBV20-1; DNA: TGCAGTGCTGGGATTAGGACTTCTATATGGGGGCAGTTCTTC; CDR3: CSAGIRTSIWGQFF
J: TRBJ2-7; D: -; size: -; V: TRBV11-2; DNA: TGTGCCAGCAGCGTCGTGGGGGGTGTATACGAGCAGTACTTC; CDR3: CASSVVGGVYEQYF
J: TRBJ2-7; D: TRBD1; size: -; V: TRBV9; DNA: TGTGCCAGCAGCGCCCGGGACAGAGACTCCTACAATGAGCAGTACTTC; CDR3: CASSARDRDSYNEQYF
J: TRBJ2-3; D: TRBD1; size: few; V: TRBV7-2; DNA: TGTGCCAGCAGTGGAGCAGGGGGAGGCACAGATACGCAGTATTTT; CDR3: CASSGAGGGTDTQYF
J: TRBJ1-4; D: -; size: -; V: TRBV6-6; DNA: TGTGCCAGCAGTACTGGGGGAGGCGAAAAGGAAAAACTGTTTTTT; CDR3: CASSTGGGEKEKLFF
J: TRBJ2-1; D: -; size: -; V: TRBV20-1; DNA: TGCAGTGCTAGAGAGACCCAGGGACGGCAGTTCTTC; CDR3: CSARETQGRQFF
J: TRBJ2-7; D: TRBD1; size: -; V: TRBV24-1; DNA: TGTGCCACCAGTGAAGAGACAGGGGCAACCTACAATGAGCAGTACTTC; CDR3: CATSEETGATYNEQYF
J: TRBJ1-5; D: TRBD1; size: few; V: TRBV3-1; DNA: TGTGCCAGCAGCCGGGGACAGGGGAGTCAGCCCCAGCATTTT; CDR3: CASSRGQGSQPQHF
J: TRBJ1-2; D: -; size: -; V: TRBV12-3/TRBV12-4; DNA: TGTGCCAGCAGTTTAGAGGGGAACGATGGCTACACCTTC; CDR3: CASSLEGNDGYTF
J: TRBJ2-3; D: -; size: -; V: TRBV27; DNA: TGTGCCAGCAGATTGGCTAGCGCAGATACGCAGTATTTT; CDR3: CASRLASADTQYF